The 2 T cell receptor beta chains reported below all come from one sample, sequenced in a study of blood T cell repertoires in COVID-19. Libraries were prepared by immunoSEQ multiplex PCR; TCRdb keeps only in-frame clonotypes and omits some of them. The table shows more than 100,000 clones, with over 80% occurring only once. What was sequenced was PBMCs or T cells enriched from blood (not recorded which). These TCRs come from a woman under 40 who had recovered from COVID-19.

This chain links TRBV5-8 with TRBJ1-2; 9 nucleotides align to TRBD1. Unmatched junction bases numbered 8, after V lost 3 bases and J lost 2 bases. Germline assignment: CDR1 SGHTS and CDR2 YDEGEE. This CDR3 is built from 16 residues. As DNA, the CDR3 is TGTGCCAGCAGCTGGGAACCCGGGACAGGGAACTATGGCTACACCTTC. Residues: CASSWEPGTGNYGYTF.

The V gene is TRBV2, the J gene TRBJ2-5, with 7 bases that match TRBD2. Germline assignment: CDR1 SNHLY and CDR2 FYNNEI. V shed 5 bases and J 3 bases; nucleotides not matched to a gene: 3. CDR3 length: 13 amino acids. CDR3 amino acids: CASSWGLKETQYF. The CDR3 nucleotides read TGTGCCAGCAGTTGGGGACTAAAAGAGACCCAGTACTTC.